These T cell receptor beta chains were read from a single sample in a study of blood T cell repertoires in COVID-19. Here immunoSEQ multiplex PCR was the method, and the copy in TCRdb shows in-frame clones only, minus some. The profile shows 150,000 or so clones, roughly 70% of them singletons. Sequenced: peripheral blood. The receptors stem from a woman of 80 years or more with acute or convalescent COVID-19. Both conserved end residues are part of each CDR3. A D gene is named only where the DNA matches it firmly. Size is omitted from some rows. Given values are once, few, many or a class for expanded clones.

>TRBJ1-4|NA|TRBV7-3|NA
CASREQSNEKLFF
TGTGCCAGCAGAGAACAGAGTAATGAAAAACTGTTTTTT
>TRBJ2-7|TRBD1|TRBV28|NA
CASRHWTGTGGRGGSYEQYF
TGTGCCAGCAGGCACTGGACCGGGACAGGGGGTCGTGGCGGGTCCTACGAGCAGTACTTC
>TRBJ2-3|NA|TRBV28|NA
CASIQGLDGDTQYF
TGTGCCAGCATTCAGGGTTTAGATGGGGATACGCAGTATTTT
>TRBJ1-4|TRBD1|TRBV11-2|NA
CASSLTGEEKLFF
TGTGCCAGCAGCTTAACAGGGGAAGAAAAACTGTTTTTT
>TRBJ2-1|NA|TRBV5-1|NA
CASSFEGSYNEQFF
TGCGCCAGCAGCTTCGAGGGCTCCTACAATGAGCAGTTCTTC
>TRBJ2-2|NA|TRBV5-1|NA
CASSSRQLGDTGELFF
TGCGCCAGCAGCTCCCGACAGTTAGGGGACACCGGGGAGCTGTTTTTT
>TRBJ2-3|NA|TRBV6-4|NA
CASSEGQADTQYF
TGTGCCAGCAGTGAGGGCCAGGCAGATACGCAGTATTTT
>TRBJ1-2|NA|TRBV28|few
CASSSRVIGYTF
TGTGCCAGCAGTTCACGGGTGATTGGCTACACCTTC
>TRBJ2-3|NA|TRBV6-5|NA
CASKGYTDTQYF
TGTGCCAGCAAGGGGTACACAGATACGCAGTATTTT
>TRBJ2-6|NA|TRBV11-2|NA
CASSLVGSSGANVLTF
TGTGCCAGCAGCTTAGTCGGGAGCTCTGGGGCCAACGTCCTGACTTTC
>TRBJ1-1|NA|TRBV28|NA
CASKSTGAQAFF
TGTGCCAGCAAGTCAACAGGCGCCCAAGCTTTCTTT
>TRBJ1-1|NA|TRBV3-1/TRBV3-2|NA
CASSQEVGGALGNTEAFF
TGTGCCAGCAGCCAAGAGGTAGGAGGGGCCTTAGGGAACACTGAAGCTTTCTTT
>TRBJ2-3|NA|TRBV28|NA
CAIGTFTDTQYF
TGTGCCATCGGGACTTTCACAGATACGCAGTATTTT
>TRBJ2-5|TRBD1|TRBV5-1|NA
CASSLGDRLQETQYF
TGCGCCAGCAGCTTGGGGGACAGGCTCCAAGAGACCCAGTACTTC
>TRBJ1-1|NA|TRBV27|NA
CASTTTQGNTEAFF
TGTGCCAGCACCACCACCCAGGGGAACACTGAAGCTTTCTTT
>TRBJ1-2|TRBD1|TRBV2|NA
CASSGRTGLVVYLDYGYTF
TGTGCCAGCAGTGGACGGACAGGTTTGGTAGTGTATCTTGACTATGGCTACACCTTC
>TRBJ1-4|TRBD1|TRBV6-5|NA
CASDRGAEKLFF
TGTGCCAGCGACAGGGGGGCCGAAAAACTGTTTTTT
>TRBJ2-7|TRBD2|TRBV28|NA
CASSFLRTSGGYEQYF
TGTGCCAGCAGTTTCCTGCGGACTAGCGGGGGGTACGAGCAGTACTTC
>TRBJ1-5|NA|TRBV5-8|NA
CASSFYRGNQPQHF
TGTGCCAGCAGCTTTTATCGGGGAAATCAGCCCCAGCATTTT
>TRBJ2-7|TRBD2|TRBV3-1/TRBV3-2|NA
CASSRAGVTYEQYF
TGTGCCAGCAGCCGAGCGGGAGTTACCTACGAGCAGTACTTC
>TRBJ2-5|TRBD2|TRBV27|NA
CASSLHSGETQYF
TGTGCCAGCAGTTTACATAGCGGGGAGACCCAGTACTTC
>TRBJ2-1|TRBD2|TRBV7-9|NA
CASSRLAGVNEQFF
TGTGCCAGCAGTCGTTTAGCGGGAGTCAATGAGCAGTTCTTC
>TRBJ1-1|TRBD1|TRBV19|NA
CASSIKGQGLTKAFF
TGTGCCAGTAGTATAAAGGGACAGGGTCTGACTAAAGCTTTCTTT
>TRBJ1-2|NA|TRBV10-3|NA
CAISEPLQGVWGYTF
TGTGCCATCAGTGAGCCTTTACAGGGCGTGTGGGGCTACACCTTC
>TRBJ2-5|NA|TRBV19|NA
CASQITGSETQYF
TGTGCCAGTCAGATCACAGGGTCAGAGACCCAGTACTTC
>TRBJ2-7|NA|TRBV4-3|once
CASSQDVILSVYEQYF
TGCGCCAGCAGCCAAGATGTAATTTTATCAGTCTACGAGCAGTACTTC
>TRBJ2-3|NA|TRBV28|NA
CARGGSREWADTQYF
TGTGCCAGAGGGGGTTCGCGGGAGTGGGCAGATACGCAGTATTTT
>TRBJ1-1|NA|TRBV5-6|NA
CASSWRTANTEAFF
TGTGCCAGCAGCTGGAGGACAGCGAACACTGAAGCTTTCTTT
>TRBJ1-2|NA|TRBV30|NA
CAWSQGLLWGYTF
TGTGCCTGGAGCCAAGGTCTACTATGGGGCTACACCTTC
>TRBJ1-2|NA|TRBV20-1|NA
CSARARASYTF
TGCAGTGCTAGAGCGAGGGCCAGCTACACCTTC